The 25 T cell receptor beta chains presented below share a single source sample, sequenced in a study of control samples from healthy donors and cancer patients. TCRdb keeps only in-frame clones here, not all; method: immunoSEQ multiplex PCR. The table shows 150,000 to 200,000 clones, with approximately 94% occurring only once. Sequencing used blood. These TCRs come from a man aged 30 to 39 in good health.

The chain recombines TRBV2 with TRBJ2-7; no reliable D call. V was pared by 3 bases and J by 1 base, with 4 bases between. Germline V lookup: CDR1 SNHLY, CDR2 FYNNEI. The CDR3 has 12 residues. The CDR3 here is CASSETSYEQYF. CDR3 sequence (DNA): TGTGCCAGCAGTGAGACTTCCTACGAGCAGTACTTC.

This chain links TRBV20-1 with TRBJ2-7, with D perhaps being TRBD1 or TRBD2 (6 bases each). The germline V gene encodes CDR1 DFQATT and CDR2 SNEGSKA (reference sequence). This CDR3 has 16 amino acids. The V end lost 3 bases, the J end lost 2 bases, and 20 bases lay between the germline ends. As DNA, the CDR3 is TGCAGTGCTAGTCGGGGGCCGCCCGGTCAGGCCTACGAGCAGTACTTC. The encoded protein is CSASRGPPGQAYEQYF.

V usage is TRBV6-2 or TRBV6-3 and J usage is TRBJ2-2; D call uncertain. The V and J ends lost 6 bases and 0 bases respectively, with 14 bases between them. Germline V CDR1 and CDR2: MNHEY, SVGEGT. The CDR3 is 16 amino acids. The DNA for the CDR3 is TGTGCCAGCAGCGAGCATAAAGAGGCGAACACCGGGGAGCTGTTTTTT. It translates to CASSEHKEANTGELFF.

The J gene is TRBJ1-4, the V gene TRBV19; D not certain. Germline V CDR1 and CDR2: LNHDA, SQIVND (reference sequence). There are 16 residues in the CDR3. The V end lost 1 base, the J end lost 5 bases, and 14 bases lay between the germline ends. The CDR3: CASSIGQGAGNEKLFF. The CDR3 nucleotides are TGTGCCAGTAGTATAGGTCAAGGAGCGGGGAATGAAAAACTGTTTTTT.

The chain carries TRBV19 and TRBJ2-7; 9 bases are a match to TRBD1. This CDR3 is 15 amino acids long. Germline CDR1 and CDR2: LNHDA and SQIVND (reference sequence). The ends lost 10 bases at V and 1 base at J; junction bases unmatched: 11. The CDR3 sequence is CATAWSGQGSYEQYF. For the CDR3, the DNA is TGTGCCACAGCTTGGAGTGGACAGGGGTCCTACGAGCAGTACTTC.

The chain employs TRBV7-2 and TRBJ2-7; D is uncertain. V was trimmed by 1 base and J by 1 base, leaving 14 bases between them. This CDR3 is 16 amino acids long. Germline CDR1 reads SGHTA; CDR2 reads FQGNSA. CDR3: CASSLGVSLRSYEQYF. CDR3 DNA: TGTGCCAGCAGCTTAGGCGTCAGTCTAAGATCCTACGAGCAGTACTTC. Variable domain in full (rest from reference TRBV7-2 and TRBJ2-7): GAGVSQSPSNKVTEKGKDVELRCDPISGHTALYWYRQSLGQGLEFLIYFQGNSAPDKSGLPSDRFSAERTGGSVSTLTIQRTQQEDSAVYLCASSLGVSLRSYEQYFGPGTRLTVT.

The chain links TRBV27 to TRBJ1-6; a weak D match, TRBD1 (6 bases). Germline assignment: CDR1 MNHEY and CDR2 SMNVEV (reference sequence). CDR3 length: 14 amino acids. V was trimmed by 6 bases and J by 8 bases, leaving 14 bases between them. CDR3 sequence: CASSSTGYYSPLHF. As DNA, the CDR3 is TGTGCCAGCAGCTCCACAGGGTATTATTCACCCCTCCACTTT.

V is TRBV4-2 and J is TRBJ2-3; D remains unclear. V was cut by 1 base and J by 4 bases, with 12 bases left in between. The CDR3 is made up of 15 amino acids. Germline values: CDR1 LGHNA, CDR2 YNFKEQ. The CDR3 reads CASSQVLIAADTQYF. The DNA for the CDR3 is TGTGCCAGCAGCCAAGTGTTGATCGCGGCAGATACGCAGTATTTT.

The chain joins TRBV19 to TRBJ1-5; tentatively, D is TRBD1 (6 bases). Between the trimmed V and J ends, which lost 3 bases and 7 bases, there was a span of 13 bases. Germline V gene sequence: CDR1 LNHDA, CDR2 SQIVND (reference sequence). CDR3 size: 14 residues. The chain's CDR3 is CASSIGQGNQPQHF. CDR3 in DNA: TGTGCCAGTAGTATTGGGCAGGGGAACCAGCCCCAGCATTTT.

A few counts support this clone. V is TRBV5-6 and J is TRBJ2-5; D is unresolved. Trimming pared 1 base from V and 5 bases from J, leaving 12 bases between. Germline V gene sequence: CDR1 SGHDT, CDR2 YYEEEE. This CDR3 is built from 14 residues. CDR3 sequence: CASSLSERQETQYF. As DNA, the CDR3 is TGTGCCAGCAGCTTGAGTGAGAGGCAGGAGACCCAGTACTTC.

The rearrangement links TRBV9 to TRBJ2-1; weak D call: TRBD2 (5 bases). This CDR3 spans 16 amino acids. Germline loops: CDR1 SGDLS, CDR2 YYNGEE. V lost 10 bases to trimming and J lost 0 bases, with 20 bases between them. The CDR3 loop is CASSGMAGLSYNEQFF. The DNA for the CDR3 is TGTGCCTCCTCGGGAATGGCAGGTCTCTCCTACAATGAGCAGTTCTTC. The entire variable domain, with the rest obtained from reference TRBV9 and TRBJ2-1, is as follows: DSGVTQTPKHLITATGQRVTLRCSPRSGDLSVYWYQQSLDQGLQFLIQYYNGEERAKGNILERFSAQQFPDLHSELNLSSLELGDSALYFCASSGMAGLSYNEQFFGPGTRLTVL.

The J gene is TRBJ2-5, the V gene TRBV6-2 or TRBV6-3; D remains unclear. Germline V gives CDR1 MNHEY, CDR2 SVGEGT. V was cut by 3 bases and J by 9 bases, with 14 bases left in between. This CDR3 is 13 amino acids long. This chain's CDR3 is CASSYLDGMPQYF. In DNA, the CDR3 is TGTGCCAGCAGTTATTTGGATGGGATGCCCCAGTACTTC.

The chain has TRBV6-6 and TRBJ2-3, with TRBD2 matching over 11 bases. Germline V gene data show CDR1 as MNHNY and CDR2 as SVGAGI (reference sequence). The V and J ends lost 5 bases and 6 bases, in that order; junction bases with no gene match: 7. This CDR3 has 15 residues. CDR3 sequence: CASSVAGGPFDTQYF. Written as DNA, the CDR3 is TGTGCCAGCAGTGTAGCGGGAGGGCCGTTCGATACGCAGTATTTT.

The chain joins TRBV6-5 to TRBJ2-1, with a tentative D call TRBD2 (6 bases). Trimming cost V 1 base and J 6 bases, with 16 bases left between them. The length of the CDR3 is 16 residues. Germline CDR1 and CDR2: MNHEY and SVGAGI. The CDR3 loop reads CASSYYAGGEVNEQFF. The CDR3 bases are TGTGCCAGCAGTTACTATGCTGGAGGGGAGGTCAATGAGCAGTTCTTC.

V is TRBV5-1 and J is TRBJ1-5; TRBD1 agrees at 9 bases. This CDR3 has 15 residues. Germline V gives CDR1 SGHRS, CDR2 YFSETQ. V lost 4 bases to trimming and J lost 3 bases; unmatched junction nucleotides: 5. DNA for the CDR3: TGCGCCAGCAGCCCGGGGACAGGGAACAATCAGCCCCAGCATTTT. This translates into CASSPGTGNNQPQHF.

V and J are TRBV27 and TRBJ1-1; 9 bases line up with TRBD1. Germline V gene lookup returns CDR1 MNHEY and CDR2 SMNVEV (reference sequence). The V gene end was trimmed by 5 bases and the J gene end by 1 base; junction bases not matched to a gene: 5. The CDR3 runs to 15 residues. CDR3 protein: CASSVNRGPNTEAFF. CDR3 coding DNA: TGTGCCAGCAGTGTAAACAGGGGGCCGAACACTGAAGCTTTCTTT.

The CDR3, as DNA: TGTGCTAGTGGTTCAACAGGGGGCTCTAACACCGGGGAGCTGTTTTTT. Amino acids: CASGSTGGSNTGELFF. V and J are TRBV12-5 and TRBJ2-2, with TRBD1 matching over 9 bases. V lost 4 bases and J lost 2; bases outside the gene matches: 5. Per the germline V gene, CDR1 is LGHNT and CDR2 is FRNRAP. CDR3 length: 16 residues.

The chain employs TRBV10-3 and TRBJ1-6; D perhaps matches TRBD1 (6 bases). Per the germline V gene, CDR1 is ENHRY and CDR2 is SYGVKD. This CDR3 has 14 amino acids. The V gene lost 6 bases and the J gene lost 7 bases, with 13 bases spanning the gap. CDR3 residues: CAIRNTGANSPLHF. In nucleotides, the CDR3 is TGTGCCATCAGGAACACGGGGGCCAATTCACCCCTCCACTTT.

This clone was found once. The chain couples TRBV20-1 to TRBJ2-5; maybe TRBD1 (5 bases). V was shortened by 4 bases and J by 3 bases, with 6 bases between the two germline ends. Germline CDR1 DFQATT, CDR2 SNEGSKA (reference sequence). The CDR3 has 11 amino acids. In DNA, the CDR3 is TGCAGTGCTACGACAGAAGAGACCCAGTACTTC. Translation: CSATTEETQYF.

This chain uses TRBV7-9 with TRBJ1-1; tentative D call: TRBD1 (6 bases). Trimming cost V 3 bases and J 5 bases, with 13 bases left between them. The CDR3 is made up of 14 amino acids. Germline CDR1 SEHNR, CDR2 FQNEAQ (reference sequence). The chain's CDR3 is CASSFPQGRTEAFF. The CDR3 DNA follows: TGTGCCAGCAGCTTTCCCCAGGGGCGTACTGAAGCTTTCTTT.

The table lists this clone with a count of one. The chain combines TRBV28 with TRBJ1-2; 12 positions match TRBD1. The CDR3 is 18 amino acids. Germline lookup yields CDR1 MDHEN and CDR2 SYDVKM. V was clipped by 5 bases and J by 7 bases; unmatched bases: 17. CDR3 protein: CASSPWGNRDRGQAGYTF. CDR3 sequence (DNA): TGTGCCAGCAGTCCATGGGGTAACCGGGACAGGGGGCAGGCTGGCTACACCTTC.

The gene calls are TRBV28 and TRBJ1-1, with D unresolved. Germline values: CDR1 MDHEN, CDR2 SYDVKM. The V gene lost 5 bases and the J gene lost 6 bases, with 13 bases spanning the gap. The CDR3 totals 13 residues. The CDR3 nucleotides are TGTGCCAGCAGTCCCTCCTGGGATCCTGAAGCTTTCTTT. Encoded protein: CASSPSWDPEAFF.

The CDR3 region has the DNA TGTGCCAGCAGCTTGAGCCCGGCTCTGGGGAGCTCTGGAAACACCATATATTTT. Translation: CASSLSPALGSSGNTIYF. The chain employs TRBV11-2 and TRBJ1-3; D not certain. Germline V gene sequence: CDR1 SGHAT, CDR2 FQNNGV. This CDR3 has 18 residues. V lost 3 bases to trimming and J lost 0 bases, with 18 bases between them.

This clone showed up just once. The chain recombines TRBV5-1 with TRBJ2-1; D is ambiguous. V was clipped by 5 bases and J by 9 bases, with 18 bases between them. The germline gives CDR1 SGHRS, CDR2 YFSETQ. The CDR3 length is 14 residues. For the CDR3, the DNA is TGCGCCAGCAGTTCTGGAGACCTGTTAAGTGAGCAGTTCTTC. This translates into CASSSGDLLSEQFF.

The J gene is TRBJ1-1, the V gene TRBV10-3; 8 bases agree with TRBD1. Germline loops: CDR1 ENHRY, CDR2 SYGVKD. The CDR3 runs 13 residues. The trim removed 10 bases at V and 7 bases at J, leaving 11 bases unmatched. CDR3 nucleotides: TGTGCCACACAGGACAGGGATCCGGGTGAAGCTTTCTTT. Amino acid sequence: CATQDRDPGEAFF.